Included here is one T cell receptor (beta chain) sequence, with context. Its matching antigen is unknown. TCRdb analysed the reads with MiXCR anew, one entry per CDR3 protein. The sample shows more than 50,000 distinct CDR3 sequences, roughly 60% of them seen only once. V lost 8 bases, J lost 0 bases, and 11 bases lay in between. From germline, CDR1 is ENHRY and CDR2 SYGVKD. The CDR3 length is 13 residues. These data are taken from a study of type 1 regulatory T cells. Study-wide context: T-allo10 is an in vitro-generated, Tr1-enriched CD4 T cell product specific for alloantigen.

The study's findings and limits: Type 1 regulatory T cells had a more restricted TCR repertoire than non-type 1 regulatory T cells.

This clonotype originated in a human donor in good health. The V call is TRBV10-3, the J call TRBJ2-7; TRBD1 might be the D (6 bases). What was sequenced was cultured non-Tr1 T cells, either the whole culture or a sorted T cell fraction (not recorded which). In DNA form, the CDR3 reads TGTGCCATCTCTGGACAGCGCTCCTACGAGCAGTACTTC. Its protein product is CAISGQRSYEQYF.